This T cell receptor (beta chain) is from a study of synovial regulatory T cells in juvenile arthritis. The CDR3 has 21 residues. The coding DNA is unavailable. Germline V gene sequence: CDR1 SGHRS, CDR2 YFSETQ. Profiling relied on immunoSEQ multiplex PCR, and the TCRdb table lists in-frame clones only, not all of them. The sample has 9,500 to 10,000 clones. The TCR was taken from a donor between 2 and 29 years old with juvenile idiopathic arthritis. The chain uses TRBV5-1 and TRBJ2-6. Specimen: Treg cells from blood. Indicated subset: remaining (HLA-DR-negative) circulating blood Treg cells. This chain's CDR3 is CASSWGPGTAVPSGGANVLTF.